This TCR beta chain was identified during a study of blood T cell repertoires in COVID-19. Study summary: Samples representing acute and convalescent COVID-19 were sourced from the United States, Italy and Spain. PBMCs, B-cell-depleted T cells, or T cells were the source of the cDNA or gDNA that made up the material.

The authors' processing: Amplification of reference gene primers was used by the study to estimate nucleated cell counts. The repertoire was sequenced with immunoSEQ multiplex PCR; TCRdb's copy has only in-frame clones and lacks some. The V and J calls and clone size are taken from that table; D and trimming were inferred from the DNA. The table has some 300,000 clones, 70% to 90% seen once. The Seattle site enrolled patients during active infection and followed them longitudinally. V was pared by 8 bases and J by 3 bases, with 10 bases between. The germline gives CDR1 SNHLY, CDR2 FYNNEI. CDR3 size: 12 residues.

This TCR came from a woman between 70 and 85 years old with COVID-19, enrolled during active disease. Sequencing was performed on peripheral blood. The gene calls are TRBV2 and TRBJ1-2; D perhaps matches TRBD1 (6 bases). This CDR3 is CASRRTDYGYTF. The CDR3 DNA reads TGTGCCAGCCGAAGGACAGACTATGGCTACACCTTC.